This T cell receptor (beta chain) is drawn from a study of shared clonotypes between healthy human individuals. Clones were sequenced by immunoSEQ multiplex PCR, and TCRdb holds only the in-frame ones, with some missing. The data show 2 million to 2.5 million clones, 95% seen once. The germline V gene has CDR1 LGHNA and CDR2 YNFKEQ. With V trimmed by 4 bases and J by 4 bases, 10 bases remained unmatched. The CDR3 length is 16 residues. Study-wide results and caveats: Shared across a handful of donors were around 5% of the naive CD4 clonotypes. Some clonotypes were shared by all four sorted-subset donors, while others were not shared. The non-shared ones had lower generation probabilities than the shared ones. Among the subsets, naive ones generally showed larger estimated richness than memory ones.

Worth noting for this clone: As yet, its antigen is unknown.

The clonotype was recovered from a man aged 18-30 years in good health. Sequencing used naive CD4+ T cells sorted from blood. The subset is: CD45RA+ positively selected. The J gene is TRBJ1-2, the V gene TRBV4-2; 9 bases match TRBD1. CDR3 DNA sequence: TGTGCCAGCAGCCGAGTCTCGGGACAGGGAACCTATGGCTACACCTTC. It codes for CASSRVSGQGTYGYTF.